This TCR beta chain was observed in a study of blood T cell repertoires in COVID-19 (dated by TCRdb to the early 2020s). Concerning the study at large: The collaborator samples originated in the United States, Italy and Spain and spanned the acute and convalescent phases of COVID-19. The prospective study material was composed of cDNA or gDNA derived from T cells, B-cell-depleted T cells, or PBMCs. The samples were drawn from two sources: the first 160 participants of the ongoing ImmuneRACE study, and 1,200 or so subjects contributed by 6 global collaborators. The repertoires were released in a freely available public database meant as a resource for research on the immune response to SARS-CoV-2. Subjects who had been exposed to COVID-19, were actively infected with it, or had recovered from it provided the deeply sampled blood TCRbeta repertoires that made up the dataset. Where HLA class I and class II types were available, the types were taken from metadata supplied by the sample provider, not from assay-based typing. Sample metadata almost always included a de-identified subject ID, COVID-19 status, age in years and sex.

One collaborating source in Seattle enrolled patients while the patients were actively infected and followed the patients over time throughout the course of disease. The collaborating institutions used their own protocols to collect whole blood in K2EDTA tubes. For TCRbeta analysis, collaborator samples were shipped as frozen whole blood, as isolated PBMCs, or as DNA extracted from either sample type. To note about this clone: Its specific antigen is unknown. No much larger clone is present one base from it, and per-base qualities are unavailable.

TCRbeta CDR3 regions were amplified from genomic DNA using the immunoSEQ Assay, a bias-controlled multiplex PCR. The study's processing was this. Within the assay, amplification of reference gene primers was used to estimate how many nucleated cells each sample contained. Sequence reads were collapsed and filtered to measure the absolute abundance of every unique TCRbeta CDR3 rearrangement. For each sample, productive Simpson clonality was calculated by taking the square root of Simpson's diversity index across productive rearrangements. TCRdb re-hosts the immuneACCESS table, in-frame sequences only. Its copies lack some clones; in the studies checked, an unresolved V gene accounts for under half of them, and the cause for the rest is not known. V and J calls plus clone size are reproduced from that table; the DNA served to infer D and trimming. Counted in this sample were about 260,000 clones; about 90% of them appeared once. The ten largest clones take up under 3% of the sample.

V lost 5 bases and J lost 6 bases; the stretch between them is 12 bases long. From the germline V gene, CDR1 is KGHDR and CDR2 is SFDVKD. CDR3 length: 13 amino acids, cysteine to phenylalanine. Only the CDR3 part of the read is kept: 39 bases, read in frame from the first base. General conclusions and limits of the study: The quantity of clinical and demographic metadata differed by source and by participant and was supplied without curation.

This TCR was sampled from a person aged 18-35 years with COVID-19, enrolled during active disease. The sequenced sample was peripheral blood. Recombination joined TRBV24-1 with TRBJ2-5; the D gene is perhaps TRBD1, on 5 matching bases. The DNA sequence is as follows: TGTGCCACCAGTGGGCAGGGTACAAAGACCCAGTACTTC. Its protein reads: CATSGQGTKTQYF.